This T cell receptor beta chain was captured by sequencing in a study of blood T cell repertoires in COVID-19. The germline gives CDR1 SGHNT, CDR2 YYREEE (reference sequence). V was clipped by 2 bases and J by 11 bases, with 16 bases between them. The length of the CDR3 is 13 residues. Assay: immunoSEQ multiplex PCR; the TCRdb copy retains only in-frame clones and omits some. This table has tens of thousands of clones, around 87% appearing once. The clonotype was recovered from a human donor in a cohort sampled during active COVID-19. J is TRBJ1-2 and V is TRBV5-4; no definite D call. What was sequenced was peripheral blood. In nucleotides, the CDR3 is TGTGCCAGCAGCTTCACCGGTGCCCTAGATTACACCTTC. Amino acid sequence: CASSFTGALDYTF.